A selection of T cell receptor beta chains follows, all from one sample in a study of blood T cell repertoires in COVID-19. Repertoires were generated with immunoSEQ multiplex PCR, while TCRdb's copy carries only in-frame clones and drops some. The data contain around 210,000 clones, 75% to 85% of them singletons. Sequencing was performed on peripheral blood. The source is a human donor in a cohort sampled during active COVID-19. Each CDR3 is given with its conserved first and last residue. A D gene is named only where the DNA matches it firmly. Expanded clones are given a class, and other clones once, few, many or no size at all.

TRBV27	-	TRBJ2-5	TRBD2	TGTGCCAGCAGCTCCCTTACTAGCGGGAGGGCCAGAGAGACCCAGTACTTC	CASSSLTSGRARETQYF
TRBV4-1	-	TRBJ1-1	-	TGCGCCAGCAGCCAAGATTGGCCTTCGAACACTGAAGCTTTCTTT	CASSQDWPSNTEAFF
TRBV28	-	TRBJ2-3	-	TGTGCCAGCCATCCGCCAATCGGGACGCAGTATTTT	CASHPPIGTQYF
TRBV3-1/TRBV3-2	-	TRBJ2-7	TRBD2	TGTGCCAGCAGCCAAGGCCTAGCGGGAGCCGAATGGTACGCCTACGAGCAGTACTTC	CASSQGLAGAEWYAYEQYF
TRBV5-1	-	TRBJ1-6	TRBD1	TGCGCCAGCAGCTTGAACAGGGGGCAATATAATTCACCCCTCCACTTT	CASSLNRGQYNSPLHF
TRBV7-9	-	TRBJ2-5	-	TGTGCCAGCAGCTTGACGGGAGTAGAGACCCAGTACTTC	CASSLTGVETQYF
TRBV11-2	-	TRBJ2-3	TRBD2	TGTGCCAGCAGCTTAATCTTAAGTGCGGGAGGGTTAACAGATACGCAGTATTTT	CASSLILSAGGLTDTQYF
TRBV6-6	once	TRBJ2-7	-	TGTGCCAGCAGTTCACCCCCCTTTGCGGGTATTTACGAGCAGTACTTC	CASSSPPFAGIYEQYF
TRBV30	many	TRBJ2-1	-	TGTGCCTGGAGTGCCCTGCGGAATGAGCAGTTCTTC	CAWSALRNEQFF
TRBV18	-	TRBJ1-3	TRBD1	TGTGCCAGCACCTCCGGGCAGGGGGCAAATGGAAACACCATATATTTT	CASTSGQGANGNTIYF